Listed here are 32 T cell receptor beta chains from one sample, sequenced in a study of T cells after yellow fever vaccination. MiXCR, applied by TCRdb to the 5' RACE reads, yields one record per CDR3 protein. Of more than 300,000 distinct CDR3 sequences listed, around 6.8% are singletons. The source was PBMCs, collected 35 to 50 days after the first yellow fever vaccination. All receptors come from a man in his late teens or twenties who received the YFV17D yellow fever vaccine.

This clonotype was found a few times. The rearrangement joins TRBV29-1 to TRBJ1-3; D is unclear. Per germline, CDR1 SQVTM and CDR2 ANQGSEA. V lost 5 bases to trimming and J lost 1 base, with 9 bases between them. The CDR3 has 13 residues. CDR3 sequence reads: CSVTAGSGNTIYF. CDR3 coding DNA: TGCAGCGTTACCGCGGGATCTGGAAACACCATATATTTT. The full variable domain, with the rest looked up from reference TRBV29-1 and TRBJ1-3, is SAVISQKPSRDICQRGTSLTIQCQVDSQVTMMFWYRQQPGQSLTLIATANQGSEATYESGFVIDKFPISRPNLTFSTLTVSNMSPEDSSIYLCSVTAGSGNTIYFGEGSWLTVV.

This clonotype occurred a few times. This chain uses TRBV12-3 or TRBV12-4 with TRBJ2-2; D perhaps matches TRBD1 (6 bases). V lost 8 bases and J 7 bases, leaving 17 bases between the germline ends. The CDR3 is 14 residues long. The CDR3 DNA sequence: TGTGCCAGCTTTCTGGCAGGGGCGGGCGGGGAGCTGTTTTTT. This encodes CASFLAGAGGELFF.

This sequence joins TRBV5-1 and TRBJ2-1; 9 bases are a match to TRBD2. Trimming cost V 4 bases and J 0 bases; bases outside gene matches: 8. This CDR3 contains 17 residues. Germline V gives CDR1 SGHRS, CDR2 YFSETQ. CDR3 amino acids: CASSNSAGGISYNEQFF. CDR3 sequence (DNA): TGCGCCAGCAGCAACTCAGCGGGGGGTATCTCCTACAATGAGCAGTTCTTC.

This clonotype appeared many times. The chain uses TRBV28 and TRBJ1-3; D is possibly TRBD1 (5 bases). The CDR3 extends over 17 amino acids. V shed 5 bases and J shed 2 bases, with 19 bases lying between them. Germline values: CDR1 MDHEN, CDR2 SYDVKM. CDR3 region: CASSPRFYQGAGNTIYF. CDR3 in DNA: TGTGCCAGCAGTCCCCGCTTCTATCAAGGGGCTGGAAACACCATATATTTT.

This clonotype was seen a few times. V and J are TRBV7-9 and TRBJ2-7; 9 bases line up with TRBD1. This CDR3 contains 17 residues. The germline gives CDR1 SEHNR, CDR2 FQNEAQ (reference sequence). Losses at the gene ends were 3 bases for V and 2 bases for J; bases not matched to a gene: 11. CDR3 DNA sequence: TGTGCCAGCAGCTTTCCGAAAGGACAGGGGTTTCCCTACGAGCAGTACTTC. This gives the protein CASSFPKGQGFPYEQYF.

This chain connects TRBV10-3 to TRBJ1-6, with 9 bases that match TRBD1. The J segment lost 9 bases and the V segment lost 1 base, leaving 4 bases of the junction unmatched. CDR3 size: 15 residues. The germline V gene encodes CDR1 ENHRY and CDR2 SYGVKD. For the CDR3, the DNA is TGTGCCATCAGTGAGTTGGGACAGGGTGGTTCACCCCTCCACTTT. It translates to CAISELGQGGSPLHF.

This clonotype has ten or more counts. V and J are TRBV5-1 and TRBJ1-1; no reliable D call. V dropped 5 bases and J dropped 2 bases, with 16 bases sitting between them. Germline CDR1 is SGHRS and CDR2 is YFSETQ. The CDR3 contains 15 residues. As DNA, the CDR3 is TGCGCCAGCAGAACTTTTATGTCAGCAAACACTGAAGCTTTCTTT. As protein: CASRTFMSANTEAFF.

This CDR3 is CASGGGRKYNEQFF. CDR3 nucleotide sequence: TGTGCCAGCGGGGGGGGGCGAAAATACAATGAGCAGTTCTTC. The chain combines TRBV6-2 or TRBV6-3 with TRBJ2-1, with D possibly matching TRBD2 (7 bases). CDR3 length: 14 residues. The germline V gene has CDR1 MNHEY and CDR2 SVGEGT. V lost 8 bases and J lost 4, with 15 bases in between.

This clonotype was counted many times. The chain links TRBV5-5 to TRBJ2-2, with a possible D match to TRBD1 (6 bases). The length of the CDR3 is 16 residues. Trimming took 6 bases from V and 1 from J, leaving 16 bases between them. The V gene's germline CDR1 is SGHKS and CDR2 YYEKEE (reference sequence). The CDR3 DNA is TGTGCCAGCACCCGGGGTACAGGGTTGAACACCGGGGAGCTGTTTTTT. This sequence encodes CASTRGTGLNTGELFF.

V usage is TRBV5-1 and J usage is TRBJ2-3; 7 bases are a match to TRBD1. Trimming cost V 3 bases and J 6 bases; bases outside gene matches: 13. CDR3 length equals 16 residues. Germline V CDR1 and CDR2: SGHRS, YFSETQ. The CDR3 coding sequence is TGCGCCAGCAGCTACTTCGCAAGGGGGCCAATTGATACGCAGTATTTT. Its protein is CASSYFARGPIDTQYF.

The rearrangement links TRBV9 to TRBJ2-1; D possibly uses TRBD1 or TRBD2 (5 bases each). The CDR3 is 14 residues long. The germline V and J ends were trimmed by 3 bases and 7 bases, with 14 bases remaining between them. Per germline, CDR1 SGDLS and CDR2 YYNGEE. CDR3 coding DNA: TGTGCCAGCAGCGCCAACTCAGGGAGAAATGAGCAGTTCTTC. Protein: CASSANSGRNEQFF.

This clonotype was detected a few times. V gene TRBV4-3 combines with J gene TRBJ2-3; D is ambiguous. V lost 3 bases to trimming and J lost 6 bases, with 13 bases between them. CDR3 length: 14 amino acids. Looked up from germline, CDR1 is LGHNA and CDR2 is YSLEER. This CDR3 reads CASSHKRHHDTQYF. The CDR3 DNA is TGCGCCAGCAGCCACAAACGGCACCACGATACGCAGTATTTT.

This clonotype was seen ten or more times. The CDR3 loop is CASSPGLRGDQPQHF. The CDR3 DNA sequence: TGTGCCAGCAGTCCGGGACTCAGGGGGGATCAGCCCCAGCATTTT. The genes are TRBV6-2 or TRBV6-3 and TRBJ1-5, with 7 bases fitting TRBD1. The CDR3 spans 15 residues. V was clipped by 5 bases and J by 5 bases; unmatched bases: 9. Germline V gives CDR1 MNHEY, CDR2 SVGEGT.

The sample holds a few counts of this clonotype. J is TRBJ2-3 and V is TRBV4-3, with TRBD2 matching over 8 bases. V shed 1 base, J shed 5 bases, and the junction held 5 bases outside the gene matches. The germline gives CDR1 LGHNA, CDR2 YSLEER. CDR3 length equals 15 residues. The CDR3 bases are TGCGCCAGCAGCCAAGCGGGGGGGCCGGTAGATACGCAGTATTTT. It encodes CASSQAGGPVDTQYF.

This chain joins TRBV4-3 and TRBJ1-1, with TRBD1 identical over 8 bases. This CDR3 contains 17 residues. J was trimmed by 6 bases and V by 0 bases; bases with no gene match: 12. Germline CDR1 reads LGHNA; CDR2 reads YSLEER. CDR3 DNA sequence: TGCGCCAGCAGCCAAGATCTCCATGACAGGGGTCGGGCTGAAGCTTTCTTT. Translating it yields CASSQDLHDRGRAEAFF.

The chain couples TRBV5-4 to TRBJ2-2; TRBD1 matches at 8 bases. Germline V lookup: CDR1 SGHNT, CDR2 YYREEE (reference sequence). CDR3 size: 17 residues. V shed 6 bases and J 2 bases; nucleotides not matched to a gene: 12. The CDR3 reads CASTGPGTGSNTGELFF. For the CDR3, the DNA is TGTGCCAGCACTGGCCCCGGGACAGGAAGTAACACCGGGGAGCTGTTTTTT. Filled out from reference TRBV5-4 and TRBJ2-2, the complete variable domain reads ETGVTQSPTHLIKTRGQQVTLRCSSQSGHNTVSWYQQALGQGPQFIFQYYREEENGRGNFPPRFSGLQFPNYSSELNVNALELDDSALYLCASTGPGTGSNTGELFFGEGSRLTVL.

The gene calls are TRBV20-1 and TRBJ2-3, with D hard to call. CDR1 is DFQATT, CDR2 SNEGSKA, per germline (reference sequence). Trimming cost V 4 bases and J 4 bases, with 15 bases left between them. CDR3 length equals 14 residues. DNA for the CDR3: TGCAGTGCTACGGTGGAGAGGTGGGCAGATACGCAGTATTTT. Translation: CSATVERWADTQYF.

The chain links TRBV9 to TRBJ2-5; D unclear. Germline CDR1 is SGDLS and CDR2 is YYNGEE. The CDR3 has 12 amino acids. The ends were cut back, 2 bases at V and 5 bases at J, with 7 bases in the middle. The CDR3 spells CASSVGSETQYF. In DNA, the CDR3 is TGTGCCAGCAGCGTTGGCTCGGAGACCCAGTACTTC.

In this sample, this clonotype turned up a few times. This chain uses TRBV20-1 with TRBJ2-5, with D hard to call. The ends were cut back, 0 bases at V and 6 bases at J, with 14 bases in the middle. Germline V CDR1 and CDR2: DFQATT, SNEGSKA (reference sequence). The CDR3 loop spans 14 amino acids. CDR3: CSARDAGGIQTQYF. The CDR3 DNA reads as TGCAGTGCTAGAGATGCAGGCGGCATACAGACCCAGTACTTC.

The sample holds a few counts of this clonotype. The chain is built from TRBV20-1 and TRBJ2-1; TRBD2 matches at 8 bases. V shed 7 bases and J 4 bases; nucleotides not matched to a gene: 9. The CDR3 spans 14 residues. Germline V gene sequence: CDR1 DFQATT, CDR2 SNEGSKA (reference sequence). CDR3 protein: CSGERGGPYNEQFF. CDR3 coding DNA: TGCAGTGGCGAACGGGGGGGCCCGTACAATGAGCAGTTCTTC.

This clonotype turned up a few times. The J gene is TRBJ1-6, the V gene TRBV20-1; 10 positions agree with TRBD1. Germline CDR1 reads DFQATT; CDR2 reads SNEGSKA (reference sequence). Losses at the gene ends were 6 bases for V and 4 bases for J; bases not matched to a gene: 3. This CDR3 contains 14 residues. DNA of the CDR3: TGCAGTGCGGGACAGGGGACTTATAATTCACCCCTCCACTTT. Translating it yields CSAGQGTYNSPLHF.

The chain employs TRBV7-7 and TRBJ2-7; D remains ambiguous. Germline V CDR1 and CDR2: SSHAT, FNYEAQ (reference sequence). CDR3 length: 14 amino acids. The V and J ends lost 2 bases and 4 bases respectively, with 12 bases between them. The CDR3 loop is CASSLSPGAYEQYF. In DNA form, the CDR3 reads TGTGCCAGCAGCTTATCTCCCGGAGCTTACGAGCAGTACTTC.

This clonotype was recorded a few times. CDR3 DNA sequence: TGTGCCAGCAGTCTGCATCACAAAAGGGATGAGCAGTTCTTC. Encoded protein: CASSLHHKRDEQFF. The chain is built from TRBV6-1 and TRBJ2-1; no firm D call. The germline V and J ends were trimmed by 5 bases and 8 bases, with 16 bases remaining between them. The CDR3 contains 14 residues. Germline V lookup: CDR1 MNHNS, CDR2 SASEGT.

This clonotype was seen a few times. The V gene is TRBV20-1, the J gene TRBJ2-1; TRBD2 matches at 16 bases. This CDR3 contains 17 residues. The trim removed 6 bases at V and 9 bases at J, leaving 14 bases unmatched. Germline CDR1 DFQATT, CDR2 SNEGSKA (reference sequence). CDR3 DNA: TGCAGTGCGGCTCCCCTGGGACTAGCGGGGGGGCCGGGTGAGCAGTTCTTC. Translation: CSAAPLGLAGGPGEQFF.

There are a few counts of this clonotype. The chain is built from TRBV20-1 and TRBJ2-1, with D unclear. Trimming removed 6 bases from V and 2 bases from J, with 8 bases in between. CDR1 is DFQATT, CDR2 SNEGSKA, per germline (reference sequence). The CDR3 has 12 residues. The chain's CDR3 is CSAALAYNEQFF. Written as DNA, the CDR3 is TGCAGTGCCGCCCTAGCCTACAATGAGCAGTTCTTC.

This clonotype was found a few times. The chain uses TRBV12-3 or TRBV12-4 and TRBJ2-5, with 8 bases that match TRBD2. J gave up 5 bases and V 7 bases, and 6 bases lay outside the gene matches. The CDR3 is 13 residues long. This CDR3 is CASILGRGETQYF. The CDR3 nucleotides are TGTGCCAGCATCCTCGGGAGGGGGGAGACCCAGTACTTC.

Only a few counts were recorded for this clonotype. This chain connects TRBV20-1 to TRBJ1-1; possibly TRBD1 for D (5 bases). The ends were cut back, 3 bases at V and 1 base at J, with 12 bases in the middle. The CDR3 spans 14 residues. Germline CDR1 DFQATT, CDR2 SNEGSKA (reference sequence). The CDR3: CSASQQVRNTEAFF. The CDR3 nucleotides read TGCAGTGCTAGTCAACAGGTCCGGAACACTGAAGCTTTCTTT.

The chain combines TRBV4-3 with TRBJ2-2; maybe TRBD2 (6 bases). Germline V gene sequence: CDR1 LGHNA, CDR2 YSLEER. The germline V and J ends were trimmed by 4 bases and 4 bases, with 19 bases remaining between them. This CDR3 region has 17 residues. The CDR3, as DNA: TGCGCCAGCAGCCCCCAAGGGCGGGGAAAGGGCACCGGGGAGCTGTTTTTT. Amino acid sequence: CASSPQGRGKGTGELFF.

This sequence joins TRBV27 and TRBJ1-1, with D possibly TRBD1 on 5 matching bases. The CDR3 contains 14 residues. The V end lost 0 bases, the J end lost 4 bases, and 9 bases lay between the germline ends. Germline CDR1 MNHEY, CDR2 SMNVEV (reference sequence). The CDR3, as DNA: TGTGCCAGCAGTTTATCTGGGGGTACCACTGAAGCTTTCTTT. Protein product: CASSLSGGTTEAFF.

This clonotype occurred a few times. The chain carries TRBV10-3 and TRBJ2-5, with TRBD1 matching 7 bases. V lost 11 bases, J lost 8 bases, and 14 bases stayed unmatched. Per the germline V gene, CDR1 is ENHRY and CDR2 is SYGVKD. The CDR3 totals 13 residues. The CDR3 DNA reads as TGTGCCTCGACCGAACGACAGGGTCAAACCCAGTACTTC. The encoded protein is CASTERQGQTQYF.

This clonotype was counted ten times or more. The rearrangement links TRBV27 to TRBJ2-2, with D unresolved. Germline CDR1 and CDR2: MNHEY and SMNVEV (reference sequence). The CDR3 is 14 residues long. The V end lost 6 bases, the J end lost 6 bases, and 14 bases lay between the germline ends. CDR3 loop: CASSPGRGAGELFF. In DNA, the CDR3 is TGTGCCAGCAGCCCGGGCCGTGGGGCCGGGGAGCTGTTTTTT.

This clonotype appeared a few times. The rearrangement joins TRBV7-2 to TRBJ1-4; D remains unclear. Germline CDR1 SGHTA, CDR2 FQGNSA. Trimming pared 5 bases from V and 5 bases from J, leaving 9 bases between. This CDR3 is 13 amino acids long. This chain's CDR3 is CASSPRENEKLFF. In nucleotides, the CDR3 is TGTGCCAGCAGCCCCCGGGAGAATGAAAAACTGTTTTTT.